The subject of this entry is one T cell receptor (beta chain). Its antigen is currently not known. No base qualities exist here, and no much larger clone lies one base off it. Receptors were amplified or captured by the immunoSEQ multiplex PCR assay. TCRdb obtained this table from immuneACCESS and retained in-frame rearrangements with V and J assigned. These tables miss some clones; where compared with another copy, unresolved V genes account for less than half of the shortfall, and the remainder is unexplained. For this sample there are more than 90,000 clones; about 74% appear just once. The ten largest clones take up around 4.7% of the sample. The CDR3 numbers 16 residues from cysteine through phenylalanine. Of the read, only the CDR3 DNA is kept; its 48 bases are in frame from base 1. According to the germline V gene, CDR1 reads SGHVS and CDR2 reads FQNEAQ. V has 2 bases trimmed and J has 3 bases trimmed; junction bases matching no gene number 6.

For each enrolled patient, mismatch repair deficiency was established using either polymerase chain reaction or immunohistochemistry. A few patients who responded to pembrolizumab therapy underwent TCR sequencing. The phase II trial prospectively evaluated PD-1 blockade with pembrolizumab in advanced mismatch repair-deficient cancers, independent of tissue of origin. Peripheral blood T cell samples were serially collected before and at multiple times after PD-1 blockade was started. Blood sampling times were reported as weeks after the first pembrolizumab dose. This record comes from a study of PD-1 blockade in mismatch repair-deficient tumors (TCRdb year 2017). At the level of the whole study: Between September 2013 and 2016, the trial enrolled around 89 consecutive patients with approximately eleven mismatch repair-deficient cancer types, every one of whom had been previously treated and was progressing. Deep sequencing of TCR CDR3 regions was used to track tumor-associated T cell clones in peripheral blood of patients responding to PD-1 blockade.

Broad study findings and their caveats: Tumor-resident clones, often undetectable in blood before treatment, expanded rapidly after pembrolizumab and then contracted, generally before radiologic responses.

This TCR came from an adult with mismatch repair-deficient cancer. The sequence joins TRBV7-8 to TRBJ2-1, and TRBD2 matches 8 of the central bases. This specimen consisted of peripheral blood, obtained 60 weeks after starting pembrolizumab. The CDR3 has the sequence CASSLKDGRVYNEQFF. The sequenced DNA is TGTGCCAGCAGCTTAAAGGACGGGAGGGTCTACAATGAGCAGTTCTTC.